This is a list of T cell receptor beta chains from one sample in a study of shared T cell receptors in the human thymus. TCRdb's copy holds only in-frame clones and misses some; the assay was immunoSEQ multiplex PCR. The sample has hundreds of thousands of clones; 70% to 90% are singletons. The data were also submitted as part of a second study, on human thymus T cells.

The sequenced sample was thymocytes. These receptors were obtained from a girl under three years old with a congenital heart defect. CDR3s include the opening cysteine and the closing phenylalanine or tryptophan. The D gene is left open where the match is weak. Only some rows state a clone size, as once, few, many or a class for expanded clones.

J: TRBJ1-4; V: TRBV6-5; size: -; D: TRBD1; CDR3: CASTKLGTGREKLFF; DNA: TGTGCCAGCACCAAGCTCGGGACAGGCCGAGAAAAACTGTTTTTT
J: TRBJ1-1; V: TRBV27; size: -; D: TRBD1; CDR3: CASMVGGRTEAFF; DNA: TGTGCCAGCATGGTAGGGGGCCGCACTGAAGCTTTCTTT
J: TRBJ1-2; V: TRBV2; size: -; D: TRBD1; CDR3: CASSLTRDRVRIYGYTF; DNA: TGTGCCAGCAGTCTGACCCGGGACAGGGTTCGAATCTATGGCTACACCTTC
J: TRBJ2-3; V: TRBV6-6; size: -; D: TRBD2; CDR3: CASFPKLAEITDTQYF; DNA: TGTGCCAGCTTTCCCAAGCTAGCGGAGATCACAGATACGCAGTATTTT
J: TRBJ2-1; V: TRBV11-2; size: -; D: -; CDR3: CASSLIQGSHNEQFF; DNA: TGTGCCAGCAGCTTGATACAGGGTTCCCACAATGAGCAGTTCTTC
J: TRBJ1-1; V: TRBV5-1; size: -; D: TRBD1; CDR3: CASSPTGNRGTEAFF; DNA: TGCGCCAGCAGCCCAACTGGGAACAGGGGTACTGAAGCTTTCTTT
J: TRBJ1-1; V: TRBV6-5; size: -; D: -; CDR3: CASKLPGQNTEAFF; DNA: TGTGCCAGCAAGCTCCCAGGGCAGAACACTGAAGCTTTCTTT
J: TRBJ2-5; V: TRBV5-1; size: -; D: -; CDR3: CASSLDRFGPQYF; DNA: TGCGCCAGCAGCTTGGACAGGTTTGGGCCCCAGTACTTC
J: TRBJ2-7; V: TRBV2; size: -; D: TRBD2; CDR3: CASSEERGDTYEQYF; DNA: TGTGCCAGCAGTGAGGAGCGGGGGGACACCTACGAGCAGTACTTC
J: TRBJ1-5; V: TRBV10-1; size: -; D: -; CDR3: CASSESRVGQPQHF; DNA: TGCGCCAGCAGTGAGTCCAGGGTAGGGCAGCCCCAGCATTTT
J: TRBJ2-3; V: TRBV6-1; size: -; D: -; CDR3: CASISTGRDTQYF; DNA: TGTGCCAGCATTTCGACGGGTCGGGATACGCAGTATTTT
J: TRBJ1-3; V: TRBV30; size: -; D: -; CDR3: CAWSVYLPHSGNTIYF; DNA: TGTGCCTGGAGTGTATATCTACCCCACTCTGGAAACACCATATATTTT
J: TRBJ2-3; V: TRBV6-4; size: -; D: TRBD2; CDR3: CASILPRLAGGPDTQYF; DNA: TGTGCCAGCATTCTCCCCCGACTAGCGGGGGGGCCAGATACGCAGTATTTT
J: TRBJ1-1; V: TRBV2; size: -; D: -; CDR3: CASSADRLVLYTEAFF; DNA: TGTGCCAGCAGTGCCGACAGACTCGTGTTGTACACTGAAGCTTTCTTT
J: TRBJ2-7; V: TRBV4-1; size: -; D: TRBD1; CDR3: CASSQVDGITGVTYEQYF; DNA: TGCGCCAGCAGCCAAGTCGACGGGATTACAGGGGTCACCTACGAGCAGTACTTC
J: TRBJ1-2; V: TRBV12-5; size: -; D: -; CDR3: CASGLSGPAEYGYTF; DNA: TGTGCTAGTGGTTTGTCAGGGCCCGCTGAATATGGCTACACCTTC
J: TRBJ1-2; V: TRBV6-5; size: -; D: -; CDR3: CASSYRGGYTF; DNA: TGTGCCAGCAGTTACAGGGGAGGCTACACCTTC
J: TRBJ2-3; V: TRBV2; size: -; D: -; CDR3: CASSERRGGDTDTQYF; DNA: TGTGCCAGCAGTGAAAGGAGGGGGGGGGACACAGATACGCAGTATTTT
J: TRBJ2-7; V: TRBV28; size: -; D: TRBD2; CDR3: CASSSTTSGAFYEQYF; DNA: TGTGCCAGCAGTTCAACAACTAGCGGGGCTTTCTACGAGCAGTACTTC
J: TRBJ1-6; V: TRBV7-9; size: -; D: -; CDR3: CASSFRQPYNSPLHF; DNA: TGTGCCAGCAGCTTTAGACAACCCTATAATTCACCCCTCCACTTT
J: TRBJ2-7; V: TRBV11-2; size: -; D: -; CDR3: CASSPRPPGYEQYF; DNA: TGTGCCAGCAGCCCCCGTCCCCCGGGTTACGAGCAGTACTTC
J: TRBJ2-7; V: TRBV28; size: -; D: -; CDR3: CASSLGRARGQYF; DNA: TGTGCCAGCAGTTTAGGGAGAGCAAGAGGGCAGTACTTC
J: TRBJ1-6; V: TRBV4-1; size: once; D: TRBD1; CDR3: CASRQSTWGTVNSPLHF; DNA: TGCGCCAGCAGACAATCGACCTGGGGGACAGTTAATTCACCCCTCCACTTT
J: TRBJ2-3; V: TRBV12-5; size: -; D: TRBD1; CDR3: CASGLSVWTGSTYTDTQYF; DNA: TGTGCTAGTGGTTTGTCTGTATGGACAGGCTCAACTTACACAGATACGCAGTATTTT
J: TRBJ1-1; V: TRBV19; size: -; D: -; CDR3: CASSISEWGNTEAFF; DNA: TGTGCCAGTAGTATTAGCGAATGGGGGAACACTGAAGCTTTCTTT
J: TRBJ2-3; V: TRBV11-2; size: few; D: -; CDR3: CASSLAGAADTQYF; DNA: TGTGCCAGCAGCTTAGCGGGAGCCGCCGATACGCAGTATTTT
J: TRBJ1-5; V: TRBV9; size: -; D: -; CDR3: CASSVATDQPQHF; DNA: TGTGCCAGCAGCGTAGCCACAGATCAGCCCCAGCATTTT
J: TRBJ1-5; V: TRBV5-8; size: -; D: -; CDR3: CASRAPSSNQPQHF; DNA: TGTGCCAGCAGAGCCCCAAGTAGCAATCAGCCCCAGCATTTT
J: TRBJ1-1; V: TRBV14; size: -; D: TRBD1; CDR3: CASSLRDRATGWDTEAFF; DNA: TGTGCCAGCAGCCTCCGAGACAGGGCTACCGGTTGGGACACTGAAGCTTTCTTT
J: TRBJ1-5; V: TRBV6-5; size: -; D: TRBD1; CDR3: CASSSGTGNEPQHF; DNA: TGTGCCAGCAGCTCCGGGACAGGGAATGAGCCCCAGCATTTT
J: TRBJ2-2; V: TRBV5-6; size: -; D: -; CDR3: CASSKPLKQGENTGELFF; DNA: TGTGCCAGCAGCAAACCACTTAAACAGGGCGAGAACACCGGGGAGCTGTTTTTT
J: TRBJ2-3; V: TRBV10-3; size: -; D: TRBD2; CDR3: CAISRRLAGGSDTQYF; DNA: TGTGCCATCAGCCGACGACTAGCGGGGGGATCAGATACGCAGTATTTT
J: TRBJ2-1; V: TRBV7-9; size: -; D: -; CDR3: CASSLKAGNSNEQFF; DNA: TGTGCCAGCAGCTTAAAGGCGGGAAACAGCAATGAGCAGTTCTTC
J: TRBJ2-1; V: TRBV6-5; size: -; D: -; CDR3: CASSRAFSRQEQFF; DNA: TGTGCCAGCAGTCGGGCGTTTTCGCGACAGGAGCAGTTCTTC
J: TRBJ2-2; V: TRBV6-1; size: -; D: TRBD2; CDR3: CASSLGREKTGELFF; DNA: TGTGCCAGCAGCCTCGGGAGGGAGAAGACCGGGGAGCTGTTTTTT
J: TRBJ2-5; V: TRBV19; size: -; D: TRBD2; CDR3: CASSSNSGGQETQYF; DNA: TGTGCCAGTAGTAGCAATAGCGGGGGGCAAGAGACCCAGTACTTC
J: TRBJ2-1; V: TRBV4-1; size: -; D: TRBD1; CDR3: CASSRATGGEGEQFF; DNA: TGCGCCAGCAGCCGAGCTACAGGGGGTGAGGGTGAGCAGTTCTTC
J: TRBJ2-1; V: TRBV15; size: -; D: TRBD2; CDR3: CATTEEISGGLSYNEQFF; DNA: TGTGCCACCACCGAGGAAATTAGCGGGGGACTCTCCTACAATGAGCAGTTCTTC
J: TRBJ1-1; V: TRBV7-8; size: -; D: TRBD1; CDR3: CASSQRIQGALNTEAFF; DNA: TGTGCCAGCTCCCAACGTATTCAGGGGGCTTTGAACACTGAAGCTTTCTTT
J: TRBJ1-1; V: TRBV5-5; size: once; D: -; CDR3: CASSLGGGENTEAFF; DNA: TGTGCCAGCAGCTTGGGAGGGGGAGAGAACACTGAAGCTTTCTTT
J: TRBJ1-6; V: TRBV11-2; size: -; D: -; CDR3: CASSRRVDSPLHF; DNA: TGTGCCAGCAGCCGACGGGTAGATTCACCCCTCCACTTT
J: TRBJ1-1; V: TRBV5-8; size: -; D: -; CDR3: CASSLGQEGGTEAFF; DNA: TGTGCCAGCAGCTTGGGTCAGGAAGGGGGCACTGAAGCTTTCTTT
J: TRBJ1-4; V: TRBV6-1; size: -; D: -; CDR3: CASSETKRRTNEKLFF; DNA: TGTGCCAGCAGTGAAACAAAAAGGCGGACTAATGAAAAACTGTTTTTT
J: TRBJ2-7; V: TRBV30; size: -; D: -; CDR3: CAWSFSAAGTGDEQYF; DNA: TGTGCCTGGAGTTTTAGCGCTGCAGGTACTGGGGACGAGCAGTACTTC
J: TRBJ1-1; V: TRBV4-3; size: -; D: -; CDR3: CASSQASPGQGRTEAFF; DNA: TGCGCCAGCAGCCAAGCCTCGCCCGGGCAGGGAAGGACTGAAGCTTTCTTT
J: TRBJ2-7; V: TRBV5-1; size: -; D: -; CDR3: CASSSILGGRYLEQYF; DNA: TGCGCCAGCAGCTCGATATTGGGGGGACGCTACCTGGAGCAGTACTTC
J: TRBJ1-5; V: TRBV28; size: few; D: -; CDR3: CASSVPYGGTRLYSNQPQHF; DNA: TGTGCCAGCAGTGTCCCATACGGGGGGACCCGACTATATAGCAATCAGCCCCAGCATTTT
J: TRBJ2-5; V: TRBV10-3; size: once; D: TRBD2; CDR3: CAISGERGGTKTQYF; DNA: TGTGCCATCAGTGGGGAGCGGGGGGGCACGAAGACCCAGTACTTC
J: TRBJ2-7; V: TRBV12-5; size: -; D: -; CDR3: CASGLDRGKNDEQYF; DNA: TGTGCTAGTGGTTTGGACCGGGGGAAGAACGACGAGCAGTACTTC
J: TRBJ1-2; V: TRBV27; size: -; D: TRBD1; CDR3: CASRNSGTGRLGGYTF; DNA: TGTGCCAGCAGAAATTCCGGGACAGGTCGACTTGGAGGCTACACCTTC
J: TRBJ2-7; V: TRBV18; size: -; D: TRBD2; CDR3: CASSPPGTRDYEQYF; DNA: TGTGCCAGCTCACCACCCGGGACTAGAGACTACGAGCAGTACTTC